What follows are 5 T cell receptor beta chains derived from one specimen sequenced in a study of CD8+ T cells in alopecia areata. Extraction and reverse transcription of RNA yielded cDNA as the sequencing template. TCRdb's copy holds only in-frame clones and misses some; the assay was immunoSEQ multiplex PCR. The data contain about 30,000 clones, 62% of them singletons. Sample: NKG2D-high CD8+ T cells sorted from blood. The source of these receptors is a human donor with alopecia areata.

This chain uses TRBV9 with TRBJ2-2; 8 bases map to TRBD1. J lost 7 bases, V lost 0 bases, and 5 bases had no gene match. The CDR3 is 15 residues long. CDR1 is SGDLS, CDR2 YYNGEE, per germline. The chain's CDR3 is CASSVGSRGLGELFF. The CDR3 DNA reads as TGTGCCAGCAGCGTAGGCAGCAGGGGGCTCGGGGAGCTGTTTTTT. Full variable domain (rest looked up from reference TRBV9 and TRBJ2-2): DSGVTQTPKHLITATGQRVTLRCSPRSGDLSVYWYQQSLDQGLQFLIQYYNGEERAKGNILERFSAQQFPDLHSELNLSSLELGDSALYFCASSVGSRGLGELFFGEGSRLTVL.

This clone was found a few times. The V gene is TRBV7-8, the J gene TRBJ2-7, with D tentatively TRBD2 (6 bases). The V and J ends lost 5 bases and 3 bases respectively, with 11 bases between them. This CDR3 is 13 amino acids long. The germline V gene has CDR1 SGHVS and CDR2 FQNEAQ. The CDR3: CASSRGTVYEQYF. CDR3 nucleotide sequence: TGTGCCAGCAGCCGGGGGACGGTCTACGAGCAGTACTTC.

The V gene is TRBV4-1, the J gene TRBJ2-7; no clear D. This CDR3 is 15 amino acids long. In germline, CDR1 is MGHRA, CDR2 YSYEKL. V was shortened by 0 bases and J by 3 bases, with 12 bases between the two germline ends. The CDR3 is CASSQERIRVYEQYF. The CDR3 coding sequence is TGCGCCAGCAGCCAAGAAAGGATAAGAGTCTACGAGCAGTACTTC.

V gene TRBV7-9 combines with J gene TRBJ1-4; no definite D call. V was clipped by 1 base and J by 13 bases, with 13 bases between them. Germline lookup yields CDR1 SEHNR and CDR2 FQNEAQ (reference sequence). This CDR3 is built from 13 residues. The CDR3 region has the DNA TGTGCCAGCAGCTTAGGACTAACAGTGGCACTGTTTTTT. As protein: CASSLGLTVALFF.

The chain uses TRBV27 and TRBJ1-1; D call uncertain. The germline V and J ends were trimmed by 5 bases and 7 bases, with 17 bases remaining between them. This CDR3 region has 14 residues. Looked up from germline, CDR1 is MNHEY and CDR2 is SMNVEV (reference sequence). CDR3 DNA: TGTGCCAGCAGTAGCCTGGGCGGGTTTGGTGAAGCTTTCTTT. Translation: CASSSLGGFGEAFF.